This TCR beta chain was recovered during a study of cytomegalovirus exposure and HLA in healthy donors. For the study at large: A previous analysis identified 100 million to 120 million unique TCR beta sequences derived from 180 million or so T cells.

The V gene's germline CDR1 is MNHEY and CDR2 SVGAGI. The CDR3 has 12 residues. Deletions cut 8 bases from V and 5 bases from J, with 9 bases between. Researchers ran the PCR with 60 Vbeta and 13 Jbeta primers. The repertoire was sequenced with immunoSEQ multiplex PCR; TCRdb's copy has only in-frame clones and lacks some. The table has about 150,000 clones, 78% seen once. Whole-study findings and limits: In a later analysis, across HLA loci, associated TCR counts were highest for DRB1, lowest for HLA-C. Common viral pathogens were later found to be apparently linked to several of the most significant clusters.

Turning to this clone: Antigen unknown.

Specimen: PBMCs. J is TRBJ2-2 and V is TRBV6-5, with D maybe TRBD2 (5 bases). The sequence came from a woman in her 50s in good health and CMV-seropositive. The CDR3 loop is CASGRGTGELFF. The CDR3 region has the DNA TGTGCCAGCGGACGGGGAACCGGGGAGCTGTTTTTT.